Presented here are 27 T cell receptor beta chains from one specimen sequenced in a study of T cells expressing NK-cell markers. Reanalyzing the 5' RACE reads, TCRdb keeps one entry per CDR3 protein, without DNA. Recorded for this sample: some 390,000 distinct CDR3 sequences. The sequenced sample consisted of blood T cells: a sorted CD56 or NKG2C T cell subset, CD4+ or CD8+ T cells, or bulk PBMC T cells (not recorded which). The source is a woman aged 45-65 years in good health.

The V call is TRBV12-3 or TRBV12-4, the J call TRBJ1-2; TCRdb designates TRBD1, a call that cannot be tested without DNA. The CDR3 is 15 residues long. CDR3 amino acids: CASAIGDGQNYGYTF.

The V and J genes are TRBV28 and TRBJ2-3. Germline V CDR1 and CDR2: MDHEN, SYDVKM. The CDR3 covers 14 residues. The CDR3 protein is CASSPFRTTDTQYF.

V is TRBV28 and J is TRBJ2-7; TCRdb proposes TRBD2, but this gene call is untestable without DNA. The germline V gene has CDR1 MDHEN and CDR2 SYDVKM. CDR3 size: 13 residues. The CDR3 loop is CASNLRVPYEQYF.

CDR3: CSARDRPGEDEKLFF. The rearrangement joins TRBV20-1 to TRBJ1-4; TCRdb proposes TRBD1, but this gene call is untestable without DNA. Germline lookup yields CDR1 DFQATT and CDR2 SNEGSKA (reference sequence). The CDR3 loop spans 15 amino acids.

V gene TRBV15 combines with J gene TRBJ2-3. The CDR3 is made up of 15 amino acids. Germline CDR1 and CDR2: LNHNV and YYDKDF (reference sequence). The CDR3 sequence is CATSRDGKVGDTQYF.

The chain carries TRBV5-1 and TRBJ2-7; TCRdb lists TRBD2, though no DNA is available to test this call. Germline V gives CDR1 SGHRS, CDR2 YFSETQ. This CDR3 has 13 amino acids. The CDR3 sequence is CASRVQLNYEQYF.

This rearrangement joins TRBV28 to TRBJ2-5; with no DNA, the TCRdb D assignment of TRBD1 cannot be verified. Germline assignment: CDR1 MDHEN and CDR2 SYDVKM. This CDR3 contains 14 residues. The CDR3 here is CASSSGGTQETQYF.

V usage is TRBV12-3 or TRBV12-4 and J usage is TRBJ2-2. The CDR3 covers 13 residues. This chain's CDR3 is CASSFLQRGELFF.

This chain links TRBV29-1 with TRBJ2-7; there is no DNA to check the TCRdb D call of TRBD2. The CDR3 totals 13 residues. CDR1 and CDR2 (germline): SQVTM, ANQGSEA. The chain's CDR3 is CSVASASGYEQYF.

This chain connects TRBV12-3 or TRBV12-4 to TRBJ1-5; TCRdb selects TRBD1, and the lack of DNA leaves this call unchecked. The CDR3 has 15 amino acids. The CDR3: CASGRGAYSNQPQHF.

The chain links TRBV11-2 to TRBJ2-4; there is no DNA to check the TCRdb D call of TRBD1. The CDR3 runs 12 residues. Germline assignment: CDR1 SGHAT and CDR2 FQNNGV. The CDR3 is CASRGQSNIQYF.

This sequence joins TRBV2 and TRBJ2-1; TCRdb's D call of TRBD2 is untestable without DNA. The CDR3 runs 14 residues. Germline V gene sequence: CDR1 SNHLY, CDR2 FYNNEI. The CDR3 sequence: CAIPGLTMNNEQFF.

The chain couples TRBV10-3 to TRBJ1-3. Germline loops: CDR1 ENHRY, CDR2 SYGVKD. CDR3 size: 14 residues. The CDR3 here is CAITTDIQGNTIYF.

CDR3: CASSLTSGRALTKNIQYF. This rearrangement joins TRBV28 to TRBJ2-4; the TCRdb call, TRBD2, lacks DNA for checking. The CDR3 sequence is 18 residues long. The germline gives CDR1 MDHEN, CDR2 SYDVKM.

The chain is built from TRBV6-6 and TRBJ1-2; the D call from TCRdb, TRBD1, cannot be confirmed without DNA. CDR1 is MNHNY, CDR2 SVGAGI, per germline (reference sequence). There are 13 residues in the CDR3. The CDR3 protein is CAIMTGPNYGYTF.

This CDR3 is CASSERRLAEQFF. V is TRBV12-5 and J is TRBJ2-1; the D call from TCRdb, TRBD2, cannot be confirmed without DNA. The germline V gene has CDR1 LGHNT and CDR2 FRNRAP. The length of the CDR3 is 13 residues.

This chain's CDR3 is CASSLLAGGRTDTQYF. The chain combines TRBV5-1 with TRBJ2-3; TCRdb returns TRBD2, unconfirmable since there is no DNA. CDR1 SGHRS and CDR2 YFSETQ come from the germline V gene. The CDR3 length is 16 residues.

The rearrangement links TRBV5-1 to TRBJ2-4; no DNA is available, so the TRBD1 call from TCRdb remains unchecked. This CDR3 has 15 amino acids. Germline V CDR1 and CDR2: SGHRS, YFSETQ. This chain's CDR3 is CASSIEPRGKNIQYF.

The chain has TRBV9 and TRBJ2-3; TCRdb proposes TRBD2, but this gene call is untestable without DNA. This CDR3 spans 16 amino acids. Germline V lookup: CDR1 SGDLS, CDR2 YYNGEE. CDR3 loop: CASSVVGLAPTDTQYF.

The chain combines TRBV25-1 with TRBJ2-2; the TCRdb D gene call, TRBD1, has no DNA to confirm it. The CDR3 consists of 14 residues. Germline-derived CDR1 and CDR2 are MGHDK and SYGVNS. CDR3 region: CASSVRENTGELFF.

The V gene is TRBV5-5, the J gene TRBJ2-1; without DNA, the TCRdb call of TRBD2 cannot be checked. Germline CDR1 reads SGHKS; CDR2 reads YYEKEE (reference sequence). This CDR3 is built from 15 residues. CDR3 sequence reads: CASSLLAGVHNEQFF.

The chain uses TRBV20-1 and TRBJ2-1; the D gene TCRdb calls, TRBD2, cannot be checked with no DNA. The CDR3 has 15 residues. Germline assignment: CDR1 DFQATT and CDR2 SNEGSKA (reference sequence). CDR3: CSARAGLAGHNEQFF.

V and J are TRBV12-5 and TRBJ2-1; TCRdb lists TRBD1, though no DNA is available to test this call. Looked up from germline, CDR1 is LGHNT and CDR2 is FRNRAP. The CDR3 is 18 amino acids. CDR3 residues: CASGSPGPIWGSYNEQFF. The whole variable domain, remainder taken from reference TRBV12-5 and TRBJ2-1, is DARVTQTPRHKVTEMGQEVTMRCQPILGHNTVFWYRQTMMQGLELLAYFRNRAPLDDSGMPKDRFSAEMPDATLATLKIQPSEPRDSAVYFCASGSPGPIWGSYNEQFFGPGTRLTVL.

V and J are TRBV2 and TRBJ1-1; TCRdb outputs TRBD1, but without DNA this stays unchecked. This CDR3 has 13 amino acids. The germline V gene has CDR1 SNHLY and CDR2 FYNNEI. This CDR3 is CASSEANPGTAFF.

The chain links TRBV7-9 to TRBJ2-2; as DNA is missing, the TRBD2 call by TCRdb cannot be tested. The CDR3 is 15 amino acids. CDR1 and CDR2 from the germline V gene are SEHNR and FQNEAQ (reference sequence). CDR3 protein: CASSLGLALTGELFF.

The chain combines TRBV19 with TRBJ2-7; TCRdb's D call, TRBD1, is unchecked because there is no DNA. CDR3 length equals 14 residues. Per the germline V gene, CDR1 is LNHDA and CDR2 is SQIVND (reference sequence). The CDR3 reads CASSIRQTPYEQYF.

This CDR3 reads CASSDPRGYQETQYF. The J gene is TRBJ2-5, the V gene TRBV25-1; TCRdb designates TRBD1, a call that cannot be tested without DNA. The CDR3 has 15 amino acids. The V gene's germline CDR1 is MGHDK and CDR2 SYGVNS.